These T cell receptor beta chains were read from a single sample in a study of blood T cells in healthy people across ages. TCRdb recomputed calls from the 5' RACE reads with MiXCR, one row per CDR3 protein. The table records roughly 1,300,000 distinct CDR3 sequences, roughly 64% of them present only once. Sequencing used blood. Receptors originate from a man in his late teens or twenties in good health. The conserved cysteine and the conserved F or W are not part of the CDR3 here.

v_gene	CDR3aa
TRBV7-2	ASSVLAGGAYEQY
TRBV5-1	ASSTDLEFGTDTQY
TRBV6-2/TRBV6-3	ASSYGTEPQH
TRBV3-1	ASSHRGGPYNEQF
TRBV11-2	ASSQVGVVQETQY
TRBV4-2	ASSTPGRLAYNEQF
TRBV7-2	ATKRTGVGDTQY
TRBV4-3	ASSRGGTGSYEQY
TRBV5-1	ASSLDGLGVSPLH
TRBV7-2	ASSFGQGEIYGYT
TRBV10-3	AISTGVDTEAF
TRBV29-1	SVRTPRAYEQY
TRBV12-3/TRBV12-4	ASDSSGRAVHEQY
TRBV5-1	ACSGLRDSLYEQY
TRBV4-2	ASSQARDSVGTQY
TRBV10-3	AIDYWAEENGETQY
TRBV13	ASSATQDSEGVTEAF
TRBV12-3/TRBV12-4	ASSLDHGQTYEQY
TRBV3-1	ASVHDGKNIQY